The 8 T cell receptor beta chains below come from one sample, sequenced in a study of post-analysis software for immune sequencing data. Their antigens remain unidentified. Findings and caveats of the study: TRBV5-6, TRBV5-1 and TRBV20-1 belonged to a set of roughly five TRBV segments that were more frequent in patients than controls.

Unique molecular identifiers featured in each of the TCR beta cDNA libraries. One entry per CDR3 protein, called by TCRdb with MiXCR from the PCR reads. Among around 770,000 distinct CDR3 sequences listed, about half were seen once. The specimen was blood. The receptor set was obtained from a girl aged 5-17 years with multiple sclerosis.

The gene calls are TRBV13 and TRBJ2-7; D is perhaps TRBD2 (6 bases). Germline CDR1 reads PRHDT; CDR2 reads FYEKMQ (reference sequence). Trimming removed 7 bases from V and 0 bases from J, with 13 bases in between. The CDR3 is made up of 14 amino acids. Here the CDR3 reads CASTQSGSSYEQYF. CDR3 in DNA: TGTGCCAGCACCCAGAGCGGGTCCTCCTACGAGCAGTACTTC.

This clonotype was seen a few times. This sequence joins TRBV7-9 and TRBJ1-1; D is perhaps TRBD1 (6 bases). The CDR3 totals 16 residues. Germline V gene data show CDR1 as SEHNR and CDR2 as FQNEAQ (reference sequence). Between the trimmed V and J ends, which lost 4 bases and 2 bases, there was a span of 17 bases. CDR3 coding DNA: TGTGCCAGCAGCTCACGAGGGGCGGGGGGCAACACTGAAGCTTTCTTT. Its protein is CASSSRGAGGNTEAFF.

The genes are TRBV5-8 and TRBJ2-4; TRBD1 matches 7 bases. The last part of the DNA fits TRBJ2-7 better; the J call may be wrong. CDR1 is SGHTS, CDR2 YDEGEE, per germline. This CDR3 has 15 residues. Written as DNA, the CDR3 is TGTGCCAGCAGCTTAGGGGGCTTGGCAGGCTACGAGCAGTACTTC. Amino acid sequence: CASSLGGLAGYEQYF.

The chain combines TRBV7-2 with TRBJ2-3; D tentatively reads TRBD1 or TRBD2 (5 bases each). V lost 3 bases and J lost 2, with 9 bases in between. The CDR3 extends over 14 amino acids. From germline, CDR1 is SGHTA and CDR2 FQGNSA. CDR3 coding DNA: TGTGCCAGCAGCTTTTGGGGGACCACAGATACGCAGTATTTT. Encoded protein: CASSFWGTTDTQYF.

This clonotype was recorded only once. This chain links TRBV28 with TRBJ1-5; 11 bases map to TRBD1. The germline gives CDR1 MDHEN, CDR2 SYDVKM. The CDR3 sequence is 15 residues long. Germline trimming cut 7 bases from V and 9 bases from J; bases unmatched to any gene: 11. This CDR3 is CASTRRDRGGWPQHF. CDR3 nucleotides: TGTGCCAGCACAAGGCGGGACAGGGGGGGCTGGCCCCAGCATTTT. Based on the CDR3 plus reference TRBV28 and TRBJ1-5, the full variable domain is DVKVTQSSRYLVKRTGEKVFLECVQDMDHENMFWYRQDPGLGLRLIYFSYDVKMKEKGDIPEGYSVSREKKERFSLILESASTNQTSMYLCASTRRDRGGWPQHFGDGTRLSIL.

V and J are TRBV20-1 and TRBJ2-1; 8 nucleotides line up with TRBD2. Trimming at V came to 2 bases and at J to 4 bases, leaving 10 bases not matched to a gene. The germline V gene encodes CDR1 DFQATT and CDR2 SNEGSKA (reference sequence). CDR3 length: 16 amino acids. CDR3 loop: CSARIRLAPTYNEQFF. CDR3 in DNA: TGCAGTGCTAGAATCCGACTAGCGCCCACTTACAATGAGCAGTTCTTC.

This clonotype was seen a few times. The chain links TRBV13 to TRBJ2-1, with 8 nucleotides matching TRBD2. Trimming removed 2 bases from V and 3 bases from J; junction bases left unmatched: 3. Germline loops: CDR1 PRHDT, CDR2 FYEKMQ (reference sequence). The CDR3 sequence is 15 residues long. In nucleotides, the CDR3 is TGTGCCAGCAGCTTAAGCCTAGCGGGCTACAATGAGCAGTTCTTC. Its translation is CASSLSLAGYNEQFF.

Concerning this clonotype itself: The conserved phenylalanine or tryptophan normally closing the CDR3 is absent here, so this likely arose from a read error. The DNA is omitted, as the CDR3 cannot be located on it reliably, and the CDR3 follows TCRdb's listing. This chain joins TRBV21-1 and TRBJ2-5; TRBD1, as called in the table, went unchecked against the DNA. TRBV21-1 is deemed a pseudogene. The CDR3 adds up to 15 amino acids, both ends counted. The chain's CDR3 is CASSKEAQGTHEQYC.